Below are 22 T cell receptor beta chains sequenced from a single sample in a study of blood T cell repertoires in COVID-19. Assay: immunoSEQ multiplex PCR; the TCRdb copy retains only in-frame clones and omits some. The sample contains roughly 130,000 clones, 82% of which appear only once. Source material: peripheral blood. All receptors come from a woman aged 65 to 85 with acute or convalescent COVID-19.

The chain couples TRBV4-1 to TRBJ2-4; no clear D gene. V was cut by 0 bases and J by 0 bases, with 6 bases left in between. This CDR3 is built from 15 residues. Germline assignment: CDR1 MGHRA and CDR2 YSYEKL. The DNA of the CDR3 is TGCGCCAGCAGCCAAGATCCCCTAGCCAAAAACATTCAGTACTTC. Translation: CASSQDPLAKNIQYF.

The chain joins TRBV6-5 to TRBJ1-1; D might be TRBD1 (5 bases). V lost 4 bases, J lost 1 base, and 7 bases lay in between. CDR1 and CDR2 (germline): MNHEY, SVGAGI. This CDR3 is 13 amino acids long. The CDR3 protein is CASSWQGNTEAFF. The CDR3 DNA sequence: TGTGCCAGCAGTTGGCAGGGGAACACTGAAGCTTTCTTT.

This clone appeared once. This chain joins TRBV19 and TRBJ1-2, with a tentative D call TRBD1 (5 bases). There are 15 residues in the CDR3. Trimming removed 3 bases at V and 8 bases at J, with 19 bases between. Germline CDR1 and CDR2: LNHDA and SQIVND (reference sequence). The CDR3 region is CASSMTGRVGGGYTF. The CDR3 DNA reads TGTGCCAGTAGTATGACGGGGCGCGTTGGAGGGGGCTACACCTTC.

The V and J genes are TRBV10-3 and TRBJ1-1, with 8 bases that match TRBD1. V was pared by 8 bases and J by 3 bases, with 8 bases of the junction left unmatched. CDR1 ENHRY and CDR2 SYGVKD come from the germline V gene. The CDR3 sequence is 14 residues long. CDR3 coding DNA: TGTGCCATCTCCCTGACAGGGGTAGACACTGAAGCTTTCTTT. It translates to CAISLTGVDTEAFF.

The rearrangement joins TRBV7-9 to TRBJ2-7, with a weak D call TRBD1 (6 bases). Deletions cut 5 bases from V and 3 bases from J, with 17 bases between. CDR3 size: 15 residues. Looked up from germline, CDR1 is SEHNR and CDR2 is FQNEAQ (reference sequence). The CDR3 protein is CASSGRPTGLYEQYF. The CDR3 DNA follows: TGTGCCAGCAGCGGGCGCCCTACAGGGCTCTACGAGCAGTACTTC.

This sequence joins TRBV5-4 and TRBJ1-4, with unresolved D. V was trimmed by 4 bases and J by 7 bases, leaving 14 bases between them. The CDR3 has 14 residues. The germline V gene has CDR1 SGHNT and CDR2 YYREEE (reference sequence). The CDR3 spells CASSLDKHSEKLFF. The CDR3 DNA sequence: TGTGCCAGCAGCCTTGACAAGCACAGTGAAAAACTGTTTTTT.

This clone has just a few counts. The rearrangement uses TRBV24-1 and TRBJ2-3; TRBD1 matches at 9 bases. Germline V gene data show CDR1 as KGHDR and CDR2 as SFDVKD. V shed 7 bases, J shed 0 bases, and the junction held 1 base outside the gene matches. This CDR3 has 14 amino acids. CDR3 region: CATRGTGSTDTQYF. CDR3 bases: TGTGCCACCAGGGGGACAGGGAGCACAGATACGCAGTATTTT.

The chain is built from TRBV7-9 and TRBJ2-7, with 7 bases fitting TRBD1. Losses at the gene ends were 5 bases for V and 4 bases for J; bases not matched to a gene: 2. This CDR3 comprises 12 residues. In germline, CDR1 is SEHNR, CDR2 FQNEAQ (reference sequence). The CDR3 bases are TGTGCCAGCAGCAAACAGGGGTACGAGCAGTACTTC. Residues: CASSKQGYEQYF.

The genes are TRBV5-1 and TRBJ2-5, with 7 nucleotides matching TRBD1. The ends lost 4 bases at V and 7 bases at J; junction bases unmatched: 7. The CDR3 contains 13 residues. Germline V gene sequence: CDR1 SGHRS, CDR2 YFSETQ. This CDR3 is CASSMGQSATQYF. CDR3 bases: TGCGCCAGCAGCATGGGACAGTCTGCGACCCAGTACTTC.

The V gene is TRBV6-1, the J gene TRBJ1-5; 7 bases line up with TRBD1. Looked up from germline, CDR1 is MNHNS and CDR2 is SASEGT. CDR3 length equals 16 residues. The V segment lost 2 bases and the J segment 6 bases; nucleotides outside the gene matches: 10. CDR3: CASSERVGGLGQPQHF. The CDR3, as DNA: TGTGCCAGCAGTGAACGGGTAGGGGGCTTGGGTCAGCCCCAGCATTTT.

This chain connects TRBV19 to TRBJ2-1; 9 bases are a match to TRBD2. After removal of 5 bases from V and 0 bases from J, the junction contained 17 bases not matched to a gene. Germline-derived CDR1 and CDR2 are LNHDA and SQIVND (reference sequence). The length of the CDR3 is 20 residues. The DNA of the CDR3 is TGTGCCAGTAGTGCCGAGGCCAGCGGGGGGTTTTTTAGCTCCTACAATGAGCAGTTCTTC. Its translation is CASSAEASGGFFSSYNEQFF.

The chain employs TRBV7-2 and TRBJ1-2, with D perhaps TRBD1 (6 bases). The CDR3 runs to 16 residues. Germline V gene lookup returns CDR1 SGHTA and CDR2 FQGNSA. Between the trimmed V and J ends, which lost 5 bases and 1 base, there was a span of 17 bases. CDR3 in DNA: TGTGCCAGCAGCCATTCAAAGGACAGAAATAACTATGGCTACACCTTC. This translates into CASSHSKDRNNYGYTF.

The chain has TRBV4-3 and TRBJ2-2; TRBD2 aligns across 12 bases. The germline V gene has CDR1 LGHNA and CDR2 YSLEER. This CDR3 has 18 residues. V lost 1 base, J lost 1 base, and 4 bases stayed unmatched. The CDR3 nucleotides read TGCGCCAGCAGCCAAGCTCTAGCGGGGGGGAAGAACACCGGGGAGCTGTTTTTT. This sequence encodes CASSQALAGGKNTGELFF.

The rearrangement uses TRBV6-6 and TRBJ1-6; TRBD1 matches 10 bases. CDR1 and CDR2 from the germline V gene are MNHNY and SVGAGI (reference sequence). J gave up 5 bases and V 2 bases, and 0 bases lay outside the gene matches. There are 15 residues in the CDR3. CDR3 residues: CASSYGTGDNSPLHF. The CDR3 bases are TGTGCCAGCAGTTACGGGACAGGGGATAATTCACCCCTCCACTTT.

V gene TRBV9 combines with J gene TRBJ2-2; TRBD2 matches 10 bases. Germline V gives CDR1 SGDLS, CDR2 YYNGEE. The V segment lost 0 bases and the J segment 6 bases; nucleotides outside the gene matches: 8. This CDR3 has 17 amino acids. The CDR3 DNA is TGTGCCAGCAGCGTAGGAGCGGGGGGGCTTTATGCCGGGGAGCTGTTTTTT. This encodes CASSVGAGGLYAGELFF.

The CDR3 loop reads CASTLGGSTNEKLFF. CDR3 sequence (DNA): TGCGCCAGCACCCTGGGGGGGAGTACTAATGAAAAACTGTTTTTT. This sequence joins TRBV5-1 and TRBJ1-4; a possible D gene is TRBD1 (5 bases). Trimming cost V 6 bases and J 2 bases, with 14 bases left between them. Germline values: CDR1 SGHRS, CDR2 YFSETQ. CDR3 size: 15 residues. Full variable domain (outside the CDR3, taken from reference TRBV5-1 and TRBJ1-4): KAGVTQTPRYLIKTRGQQVTLSCSPISGHRSVSWYQQTPGQGLQFLFEYFSETQRNKGNFPGRFSGRQFSNSRSEMNVSTLELGDSALYLCASTLGGSTNEKLFFGSGTQLSVL.

This chain links TRBV5-1 with TRBJ1-3; possibly TRBD1 for D (6 bases). CDR1 SGHRS and CDR2 YFSETQ come from the germline V gene. The V and J ends lost 4 bases and 7 bases respectively, with 18 bases between them. CDR3 size: 15 residues. This chain's CDR3 is CASSQRDIGRNTIYF. DNA of the CDR3: TGCGCCAGCAGCCAACGGGACATAGGTCGGAACACCATATATTTT.

Here the CDR3 DNA reads TGTGCCAGCAGCTTTTTCGGGGAGGGTACTGAAGCTTTCTTT. This translates into CASSFFGEGTEAFF. The V call is TRBV7-9, the J call TRBJ1-1; D call uncertain. This CDR3 is built from 14 residues. Germline loops: CDR1 SEHNR, CDR2 FQNEAQ (reference sequence). V was pared by 3 bases and J by 5 bases, with 13 bases between. Using reference TRBV7-9 and TRBJ1-1 for the parts outside the CDR3, the full variable domain is DTGVSQNPRHKITKRGQNVTFRCDPISEHNRLYWYRQTLGQGPEFLTYFQNEAQLEKSRLLSDRFSAERPKGSFSTLEIQRTEQGDSAMYLCASSFFGEGTEAFFGQGTRLTVV.

V gene TRBV6-6 combines with J gene TRBJ1-2; 7 nucleotides align to TRBD1. Germline values: CDR1 MNHNY, CDR2 SVGAGI (reference sequence). The CDR3 runs to 15 residues. V gave up 0 bases and J gave up 1 base; unmatched junction bases: 2. In nucleotides, the CDR3 is TGTGCCAGCAGTTACTCCCACAGGGGTAACTATGGCTACACCTTC. Translated: CASSYSHRGNYGYTF.

V and J are TRBV29-1 and TRBJ2-6, with D possibly TRBD2 on 5 matching bases. Per germline, CDR1 SQVTM and CDR2 ANQGSEA. The length of the CDR3 is 14 residues. V lost 4 bases, J lost 3 bases, and 10 bases lay in between. The CDR3 coding sequence is TGCAGCGTTGTACCCGGGGATGGGGCCAACGTCCTGACTTTC. This codes for CSVVPGDGANVLTF. The whole variable domain, remainder taken from reference TRBV29-1 and TRBJ2-6, is SAVISQKPSRDICQRGTSLTIQCQVDSQVTMMFWYRQQPGQSLTLIATANQGSEATYESGFVIDKFPISRPNLTFSTLTVSNMSPEDSSIYLCSVVPGDGANVLTFGAGSRLTVL.

This chain joins TRBV7-8 and TRBJ1-5; TRBD1 agrees at 11 bases. The V gene's germline CDR1 is SGHVS and CDR2 FQNEAQ. J was trimmed by 3 bases and V by 5 bases; bases with no gene match: 6. The CDR3 sequence is 16 residues long. CDR3 nucleotides: TGTGCCAGCAGCCCTAGGGACAGGGGGTCCAATCAGCCCCAGCATTTT. Translation: CASSPRDRGSNQPQHF.

The V call is TRBV15, the J call TRBJ1-4; 7 nucleotides line up with TRBD1. CDR3 size: 15 residues. The germline CDR1 and CDR2 sequences are LNHNV and YYDKDF (reference sequence). J gave up 8 bases and V 3 bases, and 9 bases lay outside the gene matches. The DNA of the CDR3 is TGTGCCACCAGCAGGAGTCCAGGGGGTCGGGAAAAACTGTTTTTT. It translates to CATSRSPGGREKLFF.